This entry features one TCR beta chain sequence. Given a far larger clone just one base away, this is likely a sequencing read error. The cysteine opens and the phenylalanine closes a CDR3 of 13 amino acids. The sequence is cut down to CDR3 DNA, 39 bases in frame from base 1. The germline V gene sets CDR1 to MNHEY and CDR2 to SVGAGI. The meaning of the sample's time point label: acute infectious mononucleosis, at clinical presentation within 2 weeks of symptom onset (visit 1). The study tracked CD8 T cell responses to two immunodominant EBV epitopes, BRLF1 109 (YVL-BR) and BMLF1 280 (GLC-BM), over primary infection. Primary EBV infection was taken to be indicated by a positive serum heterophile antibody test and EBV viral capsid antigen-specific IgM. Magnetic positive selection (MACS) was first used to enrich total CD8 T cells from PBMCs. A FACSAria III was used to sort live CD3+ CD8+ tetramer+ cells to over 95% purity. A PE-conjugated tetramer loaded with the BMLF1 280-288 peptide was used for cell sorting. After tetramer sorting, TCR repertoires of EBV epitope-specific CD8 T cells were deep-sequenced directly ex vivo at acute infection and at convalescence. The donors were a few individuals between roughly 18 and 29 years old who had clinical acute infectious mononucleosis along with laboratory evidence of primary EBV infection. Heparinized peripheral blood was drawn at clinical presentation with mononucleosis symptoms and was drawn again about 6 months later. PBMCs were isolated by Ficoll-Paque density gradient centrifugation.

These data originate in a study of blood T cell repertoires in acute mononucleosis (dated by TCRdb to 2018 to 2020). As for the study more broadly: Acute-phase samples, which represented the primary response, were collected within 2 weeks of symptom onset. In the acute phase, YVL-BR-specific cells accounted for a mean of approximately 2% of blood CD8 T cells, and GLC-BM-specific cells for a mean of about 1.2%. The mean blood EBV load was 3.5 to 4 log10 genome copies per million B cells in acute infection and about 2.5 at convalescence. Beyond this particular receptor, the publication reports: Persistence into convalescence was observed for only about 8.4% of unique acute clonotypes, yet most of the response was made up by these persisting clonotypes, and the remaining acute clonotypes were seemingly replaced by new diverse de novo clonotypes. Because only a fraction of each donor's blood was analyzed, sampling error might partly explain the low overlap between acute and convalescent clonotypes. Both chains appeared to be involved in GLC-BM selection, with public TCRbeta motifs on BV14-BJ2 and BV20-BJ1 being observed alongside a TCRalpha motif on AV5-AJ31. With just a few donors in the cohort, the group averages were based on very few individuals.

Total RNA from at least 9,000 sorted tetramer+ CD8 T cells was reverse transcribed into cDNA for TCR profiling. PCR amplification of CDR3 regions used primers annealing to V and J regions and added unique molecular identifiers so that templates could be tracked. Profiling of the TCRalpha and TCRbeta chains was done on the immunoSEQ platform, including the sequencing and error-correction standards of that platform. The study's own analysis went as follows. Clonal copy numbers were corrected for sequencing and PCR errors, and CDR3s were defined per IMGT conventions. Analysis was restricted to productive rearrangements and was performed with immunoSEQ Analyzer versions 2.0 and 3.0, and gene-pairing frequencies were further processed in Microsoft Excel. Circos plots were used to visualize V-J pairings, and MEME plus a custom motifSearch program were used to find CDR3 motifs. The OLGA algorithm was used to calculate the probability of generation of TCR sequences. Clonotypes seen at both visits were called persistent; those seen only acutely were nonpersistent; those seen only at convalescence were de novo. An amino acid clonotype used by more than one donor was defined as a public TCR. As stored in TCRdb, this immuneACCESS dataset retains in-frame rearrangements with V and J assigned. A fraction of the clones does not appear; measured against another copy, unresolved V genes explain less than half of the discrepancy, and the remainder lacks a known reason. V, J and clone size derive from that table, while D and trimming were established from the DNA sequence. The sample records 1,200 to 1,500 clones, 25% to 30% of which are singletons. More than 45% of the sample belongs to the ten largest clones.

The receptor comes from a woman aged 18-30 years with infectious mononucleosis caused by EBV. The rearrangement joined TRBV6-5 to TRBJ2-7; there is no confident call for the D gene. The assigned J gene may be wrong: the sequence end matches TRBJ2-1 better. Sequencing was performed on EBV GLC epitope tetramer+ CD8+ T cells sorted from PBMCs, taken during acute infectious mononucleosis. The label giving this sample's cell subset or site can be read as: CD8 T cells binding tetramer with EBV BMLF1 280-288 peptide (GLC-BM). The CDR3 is CASSVAGGDEQFF. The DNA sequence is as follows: TGTGCCAGCAGCGTAGCAGGTGGGGATGAGCAGTTCTTC.